The 26 T cell receptor beta chains presented below share a single source sample, sequenced in a study of shared clonotypes between healthy human individuals. The assay was immunoSEQ multiplex PCR, and TCRdb's table has in-frame clones only and misses some. The sample has 150,000 to 200,000 clones; approximately 92% are singletons. The source material was naive CD4+ T cells sorted from blood. Subset defined: CD45RA+ positively selected. All receptors come from a woman aged 25 to 39 in good health.

The chain uses TRBV7-9 and TRBJ1-1; maybe TRBD1 (6 bases). CDR3 length: 13 residues. The germline V gene encodes CDR1 SEHNR and CDR2 FQNEAQ (reference sequence). Between the trimmed V and J ends, which lost 5 bases and 3 bases, there was a span of 10 bases. The CDR3 sequence is CASSPEGDTEAFF. The DNA for the CDR3 is TGTGCCAGCAGCCCCGAGGGGGACACTGAAGCTTTCTTT.

The chain employs TRBV9 and TRBJ1-1, with 9 positions matching TRBD1. With 3 bases clipped from V and 5 bases from J, the junction kept 8 bases outside the gene matches. This CDR3 has 15 residues. CDR1 and CDR2 from the germline V gene are SGDLS and YYNGEE. The CDR3 sequence: CASSATDRGGTEAFF. The CDR3 DNA follows: TGTGCCAGCAGCGCGACGGACAGGGGTGGAACTGAAGCTTTCTTT.

This chain joins TRBV4-1 and TRBJ2-7, with TRBD1 matching over 10 bases. This CDR3 has 15 amino acids. V lost 0 bases, J lost 3 bases, and 2 bases stayed unmatched. Germline V gene lookup returns CDR1 MGHRA and CDR2 YSYEKL. The CDR3, as DNA: TGCGCCAGCAGCCAAGAGGGGACAGGGGTCTACGAGCAGTACTTC. Its protein is CASSQEGTGVYEQYF.

The V and J genes are TRBV19 and TRBJ2-5; tentative D call: TRBD2 (6 bases). With the DNA end fitting TRBJ2-7 better, the J assignment may be wrong. CDR1 LNHDA and CDR2 SQIVND come from the germline V gene (reference sequence). The CDR3 spans 14 residues. The CDR3 loop reads CASTPREAPYEQYF. For the CDR3, the DNA is TGTGCCAGTACCCCTAGGGAGGCTCCCTACGAGCAGTACTTC.

This chain uses TRBV5-4 with TRBJ2-2; 7 bases line up with TRBD1. CDR1 SGHNT and CDR2 YYREEE come from the germline V gene (reference sequence). CDR3 size: 16 residues. J lost 2 bases, V lost 0 bases, and 4 bases had no gene match. CDR3 amino acids: CASSLAAGGNTGELFF. CDR3 DNA: TGTGCCAGCAGCTTGGCTGCAGGGGGAAACACCGGGGAGCTGTTTTTT.

CDR3 bases: TGCGCCAGCAGCCAAGTTCGTACGAGGAGTTCACCCCTCCACTTT. As protein: CASSQVRTRSSPLHF. This chain links TRBV4-1 with TRBJ1-6; D unclear. Germline values: CDR1 MGHRA, CDR2 YSYEKL. This CDR3 has 15 amino acids. V lost 1 base and J lost 9, with 13 bases in between.

This chain joins TRBV29-1 and TRBJ2-1; 9 bases are shared with TRBD1. The length of the CDR3 is 14 residues. Germline CDR1 is SQVTM and CDR2 is ANQGSEA. After removal of 3 bases from V and 5 bases from J, the junction contained 5 bases not matched to a gene. In DNA form, the CDR3 reads TGCAGCGTTGATAGGACAGGGGCTAACAATGAGCAGTTCTTC. It specifies CSVDRTGANNEQFF.

V is TRBV6-5 and J is TRBJ1-4; TRBD1 matches at 7 bases. This CDR3 comprises 14 residues. J gave up 8 bases and V 6 bases, and 9 bases lay outside the gene matches. Germline V CDR1 and CDR2: MNHEY, SVGAGI. The CDR3 spells CASSKGGPGEKLFF. CDR3 DNA sequence: TGTGCCAGCAGCAAAGGGGGCCCCGGGGAAAAACTGTTTTTT.

This sequence joins TRBV5-1 and TRBJ2-7, with TRBD2 matching over 10 bases. The V and J ends lost 4 bases and 4 bases, in that order; junction bases with no gene match: 5. This CDR3 comprises 14 residues. Germline loops: CDR1 SGHRS, CDR2 YFSETQ. CDR3 nucleotide sequence: TGCGCCAGCAGCACGGGACTAGCGCAGTACGAGCAGTACTTC. Its translation is CASSTGLAQYEQYF.

V usage is TRBV7-9 and J usage is TRBJ2-5; TRBD2 matches 8 bases. TRBJ2-7 explains the end of the DNA better; the J call may be wrong. This CDR3 is 16 amino acids long. Germline lookup yields CDR1 SEHNR and CDR2 FQNEAQ (reference sequence). The CDR3 is CASSISGDPFLGEQYF. CDR3 coding DNA: TGTGCCAGCAGTATTAGCGGGGACCCCTTCCTAGGCGAGCAGTACTTC.

The V gene is TRBV6-1, the J gene TRBJ2-3; 12 nucleotides match TRBD2. The ends lost 5 bases at V and 4 bases at J; junction bases unmatched: 4. The length of the CDR3 is 15 residues. CDR1 and CDR2 (germline): MNHNS, SASEGT. CDR3 sequence (DNA): TGTGCCAGCAGTCTAAGACTAGCGGGAGCAGATACGCAGTATTTT. Its translation: CASSLRLAGADTQYF.

The chain has TRBV30 and TRBJ1-1; TRBD1 matches at 9 bases. Per germline, CDR1 GTSNPN and CDR2 SVGIG (reference sequence). CDR3 length: 15 residues. J gave up 4 bases and V 4 bases, and 10 bases lay outside the gene matches. CDR3 bases: TGTGCCTGGAAGACCCGGGACAGGGTCGGCACTGAAGCTTTCTTT. It specifies CAWKTRDRVGTEAFF.

J is TRBJ2-3 and V is TRBV2; 8 nucleotides match TRBD1. Trimming took 7 bases from V and 1 from J; bases not matched to a gene: 13. Germline V gives CDR1 SNHLY, CDR2 FYNNEI. The CDR3 has 17 amino acids. CDR3 region: CASNRQGAGSGTDTQYF. CDR3 bases: TGTGCCAGCAACAGGCAGGGGGCCGGGAGCGGCACAGATACGCAGTATTTT.

This clone was seen only once. The V gene is TRBV25-1, the J gene TRBJ2-5; tentatively, D is TRBD1 (6 bases). V dropped 0 bases and J dropped 4 bases, with 12 bases sitting between them. This CDR3 is 15 amino acids long. From germline, CDR1 is MGHDK and CDR2 SYGVNS. This chain's CDR3 is CASSEYRGGRETQYF. The DNA of the CDR3 is TGTGCCAGCAGTGAATATCGAGGGGGTCGAGAGACCCAGTACTTC.

This chain joins TRBV19 and TRBJ1-5; D is undetermined. Germline CDR1 reads LNHDA; CDR2 reads SQIVND (reference sequence). The CDR3 has 15 amino acids. V was trimmed by 5 bases and J by 3 bases, leaving 14 bases between them. This CDR3 is CASSSTVSPNQPQHF. In nucleotides, the CDR3 is TGTGCCAGTAGTTCAACAGTGTCCCCCAATCAGCCCCAGCATTTT.

V usage is TRBV29-1 and J usage is TRBJ2-5, with 7 positions matching TRBD1. This CDR3 has 14 residues. The V gene end was trimmed by 6 bases and the J gene end by 5 bases; junction bases not matched to a gene: 12. The germline V gene encodes CDR1 SQVTM and CDR2 ANQGSEA. The CDR3 DNA reads as TGCAGCGTAGCTAAGGGGACAGTGGGGGAGACCCAGTACTTC. Its translation: CSVAKGTVGETQYF.

This chain links TRBV7-2 with TRBJ2-5; 7 bases fit TRBD1. TRBJ2-7 explains the end of the DNA better; the J call may be wrong. The germline V gene has CDR1 SGHTA and CDR2 FQGNSA. This CDR3 spans 12 amino acids. The CDR3 is CASSRDRGEQYF. CDR3 bases: TGTGCCAGCAGCCGGGACAGAGGCGAGCAGTACTTC.

The V call is TRBV11-2, the J call TRBJ1-5, with TRBD1 as a possible D gene (6 bases). The germline V gene encodes CDR1 SGHAT and CDR2 FQNNGV. CDR3 length equals 13 residues. Between the trimmed V and J ends, which lost 4 bases and 7 bases, there was a span of 11 bases. Here the CDR3 reads CASSSGQSQPQHF. The CDR3 DNA sequence: TGTGCCAGCAGCTCTGGACAGTCGCAGCCCCAGCATTTT. The variable domain in full, with the rest retrieved from reference TRBV11-2 and TRBJ1-5, is EAGVAQSPRYKIIEKRQSVAFWCNPISGHATLYWYQQILGQGPKLLIQFQNNGVVDDSQLPKDRFSAERLKGVDSTLKIQPAKLEDSAVYLCASSSGQSQPQHFGDGTRLSIL.

The chain is built from TRBV6-5 and TRBJ1-6, with TRBD1 matching 10 bases. The CDR3 is 15 amino acids. Germline CDR1 is MNHEY and CDR2 is SVGAGI. J lost 9 bases, V lost 7 bases, and 9 bases had no gene match. The CDR3 nucleotides are TGTGCCAGCACCACCGACAGGGGGCTTTCTTCACCCCTCCACTTT. Its protein product is CASTTDRGLSSPLHF.

The chain combines TRBV18 with TRBJ1-5, with 8 positions matching TRBD1. Trimming cost V 6 bases and J 7 bases; bases outside gene matches: 5. The CDR3 is made up of 13 amino acids. In germline, CDR1 is KGHSH, CDR2 LQKENI. CDR3 in DNA: TGTGCCAGCTCCCAGGGGGCAGGGCAGCCCCAGCATTTT. This gives the protein CASSQGAGQPQHF.

The chain recombines TRBV28 with TRBJ2-5, with TRBD2 as a possible D gene (6 bases). The CDR3 totals 16 residues. V lost 4 bases and J 2 bases, leaving 17 bases between the germline ends. Germline CDR1 is MDHEN and CDR2 is SYDVKM. The CDR3 nucleotides read TGTGCCAGCAGTTCACTAGCTCGTTCCGCACAAGAGACCCAGTACTTC. Encoded protein: CASSSLARSAQETQYF.

The chain's CDR3 is CASSQGRGGAQYEQYF. The CDR3 nucleotides are TGCGCCAGCAGCCAAGGTCGCGGCGGGGCACAATACGAGCAGTACTTC. The chain employs TRBV4-1 and TRBJ2-5, with a possible D match to TRBD2 (6 bases). The J call is uncertain, as TRBJ2-7 better fits the DNA end. The CDR3 runs 16 residues. Per the germline V gene, CDR1 is MGHRA and CDR2 is YSYEKL.

The rearrangement uses TRBV7-2 and TRBJ2-5; 10 bases match TRBD2. The J call may not be correct, given that the DNA end is closer to TRBJ2-7. Germline loops: CDR1 SGHTA, CDR2 FQGNSA. This CDR3 has 15 amino acids. This chain's CDR3 is CASSLGLAGFDEQYF. DNA for the CDR3: TGTGCCAGCAGCTTAGGACTAGCGGGTTTCGACGAGCAGTACTTC.

The J gene is TRBJ2-7, the V gene TRBV7-6, with D perhaps TRBD1 (5 bases). Trimming took 5 bases from V and 3 from J, leaving 11 bases between them. The CDR3 has 13 residues. The germline gives CDR1 SGHVS, CDR2 FNYEAQ. CDR3 amino acids: CASSTPTDYEQYF. In DNA, the CDR3 is TGTGCCAGCAGCACTCCGACAGACTACGAGCAGTACTTC.

This rearrangement joins TRBV9 to TRBJ2-2; a weak D match, TRBD1 (6 bases). With 0 bases removed from V and 4 bases from J, the gap between germline ends came to 10 bases. Germline V lookup: CDR1 SGDLS, CDR2 YYNGEE. The CDR3 extends over 15 amino acids. DNA of the CDR3: TGTGCCAGCAGCGTAGCGGCAGGGGTCACCGGGGAGCTGTTTTTT. This gives the protein CASSVAAGVTGELFF.

The chain's CDR3 is CASSTTGRSYEQYF. For the CDR3, the DNA is TGTGCCAGCTCAACGACAGGGCGCTCCTACGAGCAGTACTTC. The chain has TRBV18 and TRBJ2-7; 7 positions agree with TRBD1. CDR1 is KGHSH and CDR2 is LQKENI in the germline V gene. The V segment lost 5 bases and the J segment 0 bases; nucleotides outside the gene matches: 4. The CDR3 is 14 residues long.